This T cell receptor (beta chain) is drawn from a study of T cell changes during pregnancy in multiple sclerosis. The V gene's germline CDR1 is SGHRS and CDR2 YFSETQ. The germline V and J ends were trimmed by 4 bases and 6 bases, with 17 bases remaining between them. This CDR3 is built from 15 residues. Repertoires were generated with immunoSEQ multiplex PCR, while TCRdb's copy carries only in-frame clones and drops some. The sample holds fewer than 50,000 clones, 92% seen once. V is TRBV5-1 and J is TRBJ2-1; maybe TRBD2 (6 bases). This receptor was identified in a female donor with multiple sclerosis, enrolled in a pregnancy study. The sequencing here drew on CD4+ T cells from peripheral blood mononuclear cells, taken in the third trimester of pregnancy. The DNA of the CDR3 is TGCGCCAGCAGCCCTAGACTAGTGGAGGGCAATGAGCAGTTCTTC. Encoded protein: CASSPRLVEGNEQFF.